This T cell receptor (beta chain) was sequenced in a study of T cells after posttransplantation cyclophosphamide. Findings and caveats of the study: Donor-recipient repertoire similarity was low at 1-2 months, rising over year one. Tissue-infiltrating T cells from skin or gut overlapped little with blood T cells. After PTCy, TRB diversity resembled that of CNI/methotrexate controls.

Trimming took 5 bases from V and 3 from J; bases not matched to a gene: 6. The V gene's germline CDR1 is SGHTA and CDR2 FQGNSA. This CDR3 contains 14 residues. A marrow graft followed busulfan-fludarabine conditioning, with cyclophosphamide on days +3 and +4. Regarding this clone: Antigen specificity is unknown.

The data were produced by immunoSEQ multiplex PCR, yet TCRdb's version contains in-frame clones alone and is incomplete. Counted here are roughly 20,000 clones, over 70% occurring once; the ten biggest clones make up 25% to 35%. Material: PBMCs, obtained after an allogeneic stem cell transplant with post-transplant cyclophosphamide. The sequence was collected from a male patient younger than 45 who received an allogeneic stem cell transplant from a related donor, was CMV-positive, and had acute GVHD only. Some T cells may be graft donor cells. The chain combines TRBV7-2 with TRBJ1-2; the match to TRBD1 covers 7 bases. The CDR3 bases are TGTGCCAGCAGCCCGGCCGGGACAGACTATGGCTACACCTTC. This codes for CASSPAGTDYGYTF.